The 4 T cell receptor beta chains in this list originate from one sample, sequenced in a study of cytomegalovirus exposure and HLA in healthy donors. Profiled with immunoSEQ multiplex PCR; TCRdb holds only in-frame clones, not every one. Of 150,000 or so clones in the sample, approximately 80% were seen once. The material sequenced was PBMCs. The receptors come from a man aged 25-45 years in good health and CMV-seropositive.

The rearrangement links TRBV4-1 to TRBJ2-3, with TRBD2 matching 11 bases. The CDR3 extends over 16 amino acids. Germline CDR1 reads MGHRA; CDR2 reads YSYEKL. J was trimmed by 7 bases and V by 4 bases; bases with no gene match: 10. The CDR3 sequence: CASSPTSGAFGNTQYF. DNA for the CDR3: TGCGCCAGCAGCCCGACTAGCGGGGCGTTCGGGAATACGCAGTATTTT.

The rearrangement joins TRBV30 to TRBJ2-1; TRBD2 aligns across 12 bases. The CDR3 extends over 15 amino acids. Germline CDR1 reads GTSNPN; CDR2 reads SVGIG (reference sequence). After removal of 5 bases from V and 10 bases from J, the junction contained 12 bases not matched to a gene. CDR3 amino acids: CAWGATSGGRPEQFF. CDR3 nucleotides: TGTGCCTGGGGCGCTACTAGCGGGGGGCGGCCCGAGCAGTTCTTC.

V usage is TRBV6-5 and J usage is TRBJ1-4, with 11 bases fitting TRBD1. CDR1 is MNHEY and CDR2 is SVGAGI in the germline V gene. This CDR3 has 14 residues. V was clipped by 6 bases and J by 6 bases; unmatched bases: 3. The CDR3 region has the DNA TGTGCCAGCAGCCCGGGACAGGGGGATGAAAAACTGTTTTTT. Its protein is CASSPGQGDEKLFF.

The V call is TRBV5-1, the J call TRBJ2-5, with D unresolved. CDR3 length: 13 residues. Trimming took 1 base from V and 0 from J, leaving 4 bases between them. Germline V gene data show CDR1 as SGHRS and CDR2 as YFSETQ. Here the CDR3 reads CASSLRHQETQYF. Written as DNA, the CDR3 is TGCGCCAGCAGCTTGCGTCACCAAGAGACCCAGTACTTC.